The 13 T cell receptor beta chains given below trace back to one sample, sequenced in a study of cytomegalovirus exposure and HLA in healthy donors. 13 Jbeta primers and 60 Vbeta primers were used for the PCR. The assay was immunoSEQ multiplex PCR, and TCRdb's table has in-frame clones only and misses some. The repertoire has tens of thousands of clones, around 81% of them found once; the top ten carry approximately 0.56%. The sequenced sample consisted of PBMCs. The receptor source for this set is a man aged 25 to 40 in good health and CMV-seronegative.

The CDR3 reads CASSLGPGHEAFF. CDR3 sequence (DNA): TGTGCCAGCAGCTTAGGGCCGGGACACGAAGCTTTCTTT. This chain joins TRBV11-2 and TRBJ1-1; the D gene is possibly TRBD1 (6 bases). Trimming took 1 base from V and 8 from J, leaving 11 bases between them. Germline assignment: CDR1 SGHAT and CDR2 FQNNGV. The CDR3 loop spans 13 amino acids.

The V gene is TRBV9, the J gene TRBJ2-1; TRBD2 is a possible D gene (6 bases). The germline V and J ends were trimmed by 2 bases and 4 bases, with 13 bases remaining between them. Germline lookup yields CDR1 SGDLS and CDR2 YYNGEE. This CDR3 comprises 15 residues. CDR3 protein: CASSVAGQNYNEQFF. The DNA for the CDR3 is TGTGCCAGCAGCGTGGCGGGGCAGAATTACAATGAGCAGTTCTTC.

The rearrangement links TRBV5-4 to TRBJ2-7; 8 bases are shared with TRBD2. Germline V gene sequence: CDR1 SGHNT, CDR2 YYREEE (reference sequence). The ends lost 3 bases at V and 3 bases at J; junction bases unmatched: 17. This CDR3 is built from 18 residues. In nucleotides, the CDR3 is TGTGCCAGCAGCTCCGCCCCGGGACTAGAGGGGGGGATCTACGAGCAGTACGTC. This encodes CASSSAPGLEGGIYEQYV.

V gene TRBV11-3 combines with J gene TRBJ1-2, with 9 bases fitting TRBD1. The J segment lost 5 bases and the V segment lost 4 bases, leaving 5 bases of the junction unmatched. The V gene's germline CDR1 is SGHNT and CDR2 YENEEA. This CDR3 has 14 residues. CDR3 sequence (DNA): TGTGCCAGCAGCTCCGGACAGGGGATGTATGGCTACACCTTC. Translated: CASSSGQGMYGYTF.

This clone appeared a few times. The chain's CDR3 is CASSPRLAGGLYQETQYF. The DNA of the CDR3 is TGCGCCAGCAGCCCCCGACTAGCGGGGGGCCTGTACCAAGAGACCCAGTACTTC. The rearrangement joins TRBV4-3 to TRBJ2-5; the match to TRBD2 covers 13 bases. Germline CDR1 reads LGHNA; CDR2 reads YSLEER. The junction had 8 bases not matched to a gene; V was cut back by 4 bases and J by 0 bases. The CDR3 has 18 amino acids.

The count of this clone is one. This rearrangement joins TRBV2 to TRBJ2-2; D gene unclear. Trimming removed 8 bases from V and 2 bases from J, with 6 bases in between. This CDR3 has 12 amino acids. Germline V gene lookup returns CDR1 SNHLY and CDR2 FYNNEI. The chain's CDR3 is CASFLNTGELFF. In DNA form, the CDR3 reads TGTGCCAGCTTCTTAAACACCGGGGAGCTGTTTTTT.

The chain employs TRBV15 and TRBJ1-1, with D unresolved. There are 14 residues in the CDR3. Between the trimmed V and J ends, which lost 3 bases and 0 bases, there was a span of 8 bases. Germline V gene sequence: CDR1 LNHNV, CDR2 YYDKDF (reference sequence). This CDR3 reads CATSRSGMNTEAFF. CDR3 DNA: TGTGCCACCAGCAGGAGCGGAATGAACACTGAAGCTTTCTTT. Based on the CDR3 plus reference TRBV15 and TRBJ1-1, the full variable domain is DAMVIQNPRYQVTQFGKPVTLSCSQTLNHNVMYWYQQKSSQAPKLLFHYYDKDFNNEADTPDNFQSRRPNTSFCFLDIRSPGLGDTAMYLCATSRSGMNTEAFFGQGTRLTVV.

J is TRBJ2-6 and V is TRBV18; no firm D call. The CDR3 totals 16 residues. V lost 4 bases to trimming and J lost 0 bases, with 10 bases between them. The germline CDR1 and CDR2 sequences are KGHSH and LQKENI. This chain's CDR3 is CASSQNAASGANVLTF. In nucleotides, the CDR3 is TGTGCCAGCTCACAAAACGCGGCCTCTGGGGCCAACGTCCTGACTTTC.

The sample holds one count of this clone. This sequence joins TRBV2 and TRBJ1-2; no firm D call. This CDR3 spans 15 amino acids. Germline CDR1 and CDR2: SNHLY and FYNNEI. Trimming stripped 0 bases from V and 5 bases from J, with 13 bases between. The CDR3, as DNA: TGTGCCAGCAGTGAAGCTTTGAGTTTCGGGTATGGCTACACCTTC. It is translated as CASSEALSFGYGYTF.

This clone has more than one count but fewer than ten. The chain uses TRBV13 and TRBJ1-1; 7 bases line up with TRBD1. CDR1 PRHDT and CDR2 FYEKMQ come from the germline V gene (reference sequence). This CDR3 comprises 17 residues. The trim removed 5 bases at V and 5 bases at J, leaving 17 bases unmatched. The chain's CDR3 is CASSPPRGTGAGTEAFF. The DNA for the CDR3 is TGTGCCAGCAGCCCCCCAAGGGGAACAGGGGCTGGGACTGAAGCTTTCTTT. The whole variable domain, filled in from reference TRBV13 and TRBJ1-1, reads AAGVIQSPRHLIKEKRETATLKCYPIPRHDTVYWYQQGPGQDPQFLISFYEKMQSDKGSIPDRFSAQQFSDYHSELNMSSLELGDSALYFCASSPPRGTGAGTEAFFGQGTRLTVV.

The genes are TRBV2 and TRBJ2-1, with 8 positions matching TRBD2. Unmatched junction bases numbered 13, after V lost 4 bases and J lost 8 bases. Germline-derived CDR1 and CDR2 are SNHLY and FYNNEI. This CDR3 contains 16 residues. CDR3 protein: CASSVPSGGSLDEQFF. CDR3 nucleotide sequence: TGTGCCAGCAGTGTTCCGAGCGGGGGCAGTCTGGATGAGCAGTTCTTC. The full variable domain, with the rest looked up from reference TRBV2 and TRBJ2-1, is EPEVTQTPSHQVTQMGQEVILRCVPISNHLYFYWYRQILGQKVEFLVSFYNNEISEKSEIFDDQFSVERPDGSNFTLKIRSTKLEDSAMYFCASSVPSGGSLDEQFFGPGTRLTVL.

Only a few counts were recorded for this clone. This sequence joins TRBV7-3 and TRBJ2-1; TRBD1 aligns across 8 bases. Germline V lookup: CDR1 SGHTA, CDR2 FQGTGA. This CDR3 has 15 residues. V shed 7 bases, J shed 10 bases, and the junction held 15 bases outside the gene matches. In nucleotides, the CDR3 is TGTGCCAGCACCCCGACCGGGACAGGAGTGGAGGAGCAGTTCTTC. Translated, it gives CASTPTGTGVEEQFF.

CDR3 sequence (DNA): TGCGCCAGCAGAACAGGTCAAGAGACCCAGTACTTC. This translates into CASRTGQETQYF. The V and J genes are TRBV5-1 and TRBJ2-5, with a tentative D call TRBD1 (5 bases). Trimming removed 5 bases at V and 2 bases at J, with 7 bases between. Germline CDR1 is SGHRS and CDR2 is YFSETQ. The CDR3 covers 12 residues.